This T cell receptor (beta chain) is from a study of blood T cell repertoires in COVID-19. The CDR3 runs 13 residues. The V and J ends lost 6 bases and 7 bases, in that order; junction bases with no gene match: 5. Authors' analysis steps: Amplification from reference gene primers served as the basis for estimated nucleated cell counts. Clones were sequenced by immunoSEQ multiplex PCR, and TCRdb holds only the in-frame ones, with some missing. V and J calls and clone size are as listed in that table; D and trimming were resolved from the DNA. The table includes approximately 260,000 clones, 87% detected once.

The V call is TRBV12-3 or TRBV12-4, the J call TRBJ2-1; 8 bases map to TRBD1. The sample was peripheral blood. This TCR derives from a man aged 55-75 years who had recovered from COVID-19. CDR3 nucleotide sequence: TGTGCCAGCAGGACAGGGGTATGGAATGAGCAGTTCTTC. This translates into CASRTGVWNEQFF.